The rows below give T cell receptor beta chains drawn from one sample of a study of cytomegalovirus exposure and HLA in healthy donors. The data were produced by immunoSEQ multiplex PCR, yet TCRdb's version contains in-frame clones alone and is incomplete. The sample consists of more than 40,000 clones, roughly half of them appearing once. What was sequenced was PBMCs. All receptors derive from a man in his 60s in good health and CMV-seronegative. The CDR3 runs from the conserved cysteine through the conserved F or W. A D gene is named only where the DNA matches it firmly. Size tells how often a clone was seen (once, few, many) or the class of an expanded clone, and some rows leave it out.

TRBV12-5,TRBD1,TRBJ2-3,NA,11,CASGPGTGGYF,TGTGCTAGTGGTCCCGGGACAGGGGGGTATTTT
TRBV7-9,TRBD1,TRBJ2-1,once,16,CASSAARDRRPREQFF,TGTGCCAGCAGCGCTGCCCGGGACAGGAGGCCCCGAGAGCAGTTCTTC
TRBV7-9,TRBD2,TRBJ2-1,few,15,CASRPGTSVHNEQFF,TGTGCCAGCAGACCCGGGACTAGTGTCCACAATGAGCAGTTCTTC
TRBV2,NA,TRBJ1-1,few,13,CASVLQGSTEAFF,TGTGCCAGCGTATTACAGGGTAGCACTGAAGCTTTCTTT
TRBV7-2,NA,TRBJ2-3,NA,13,CASSGFQADTQYF,TGTGCCAGCAGCGGTTTTCAGGCGGATACGCAGTATTTT
TRBV7-6,TRBD2,TRBJ2-7,few,14,CASSLAGGVDEQYF,TGTGCCAGCAGCTTAGCGGGGGGGGTAGACGAGCAGTACTTC
TRBV4-2,NA,TRBJ2-1,few,14,CASSQDRQVHEQFF,TGTGCCAGCAGCCAAGACCGACAGGTCCATGAGCAGTTCTTC
TRBV4-1,TRBD2,TRBJ2-7,NA,15,CASSQGVAGGSEQYF,TGCGCCAGCAGCCAAGGGGTAGCGGGGGGCTCCGAGCAGTACTTC
TRBV6-5,TRBD1,TRBJ2-7,NA,14,CASSEWDRAYEQYF,TGTGCCAGCAGTGAGTGGGACAGAGCCTACGAGCAGTACTTC
TRBV5-6,TRBD1,TRBJ1-4,NA,14,CASSLGQGGEKLFF,TGTGCCAGCAGCCTAGGACAGGGGGGGGAAAAACTGTTTTTT
TRBV9,TRBD2,TRBJ2-7,NA,14,CASSAGGTNYEQYF,TGTGCCAGCAGCGCTGGGGGGACTAACTACGAGCAGTACTTC
TRBV5-1,TRBD1,TRBJ1-5,few,14,CASSQDRGRQPQHF,TGCGCCAGCAGCCAAGACAGGGGACGGCAGCCCCAGCATTTT
TRBV6-5,TRBD1,TRBJ1-1,NA,12,CASSGDSQKAFF,TGTGCCAGCAGTGGGGACAGCCAAAAAGCTTTCTTT
TRBV5-4,NA,TRBJ2-7,few,18,CASSLDVGGATSHYEQYF,TGTGCCAGCAGCCTGGACGTCGGGGGCGCGACTAGCCACTACGAGCAGTACTTC
TRBV6-1,TRBD1,TRBJ2-3,once,14,CASGRDSFTDTQYF,TGTGCCAGCGGTAGGGACAGCTTTACAGATACGCAGTATTTT
TRBV28,TRBD1,TRBJ1-5,NA,20,CASSFSPGQGPWNSNQPQHF,TGTGCCAGCAGTTTTTCACCGGGACAGGGGCCCTGGAATAGCAATCAGCCCCAGCATTTT
TRBV5-1,NA,TRBJ2-3,few,13,CASSLAGEDTQYF,TGCGCCAGCAGCTTGGCCGGTGAGGATACGCAGTATTTT
TRBV28,NA,TRBJ1-5,NA,15,CASSLGGDSNQPQHF,TGTGCCAGCAGTTTAGGGGGGGATAGCAATCAGCCCCAGCATTTT